This TCR beta chain was documented in a study of a mutant IDH1 vaccine in newly diagnosed glioma. Looked up from germline, CDR1 is SGHRS and CDR2 is YFSETQ. The CDR3 runs 13 residues. Between the trimmed V and J ends, which lost 0 bases and 6 bases, there was a span of 6 bases. Here immunoSEQ multiplex PCR was the method, and the copy in TCRdb shows in-frame clones only, minus some. The sample includes about 38,000 clones, 75% to 85% of them seen just once. Time point reported: baseline, week 1 (first vaccination visit). The treatment: pre-vaccination baseline after standard-of-care therapy. The chain employs TRBV5-1 and TRBJ2-2, with D uncertain. This specimen was PBMCs, taken from a glioma patient treated with radiotherapy, temozolomide or both. The source of this sequence is a middle-aged man with glioma. Some clones in this sample may be carry-over from other donors' samples. The CDR3 loop reads CASSLGGAGELFF. CDR3 nucleotide sequence: TGCGCCAGCAGCTTGGGTGGGGCCGGGGAGCTGTTTTTT.